This TCR beta chain was obtained from a study of blood T cell repertoires in COVID-19. Study as a whole: Acute and convalescent COVID-19 samples came from the United States, Italy and Spain. In each case, the material was cDNA or gDNA derived from T cells, B-cell-depleted T cells, or PBMCs.

Methods used by the authors: From reference gene primer amplification, estimates of nucleated cell counts were derived. Only in-frame clones appear in the TCRdb table, and some are missing; sequencing was by immunoSEQ multiplex PCR. Clone size and the V and J calls come from that table; the DNA yielded D and trimming. The sample holds approximately 87,000 clones, approximately 78% seen once. In germline, CDR1 is SGHRS, CDR2 YFSETQ. Trimming took 4 bases from V and 0 from J; bases not matched to a gene: 2. This CDR3 comprises 14 residues. This clonotype was obtained from an elderly woman with acute or convalescent COVID-19. The chain employs TRBV5-1 and TRBJ2-3, with TRBD2 identical over 7 bases. The sequenced sample was peripheral blood. CDR3 loop: CASSRGDSTDTQYF. In DNA, the CDR3 is TGCGCCAGCAGCCGGGGGGACAGCACAGATACGCAGTATTTT.